One T cell receptor (beta chain) is described in this entry. V was pared by 4 bases and J by 4 bases, with 14 bases between. The CDR3 is 15 residues long. Germline V gene data show CDR1 as SNHLY and CDR2 as FYNNEI. This sample is part of a study of blood T cell repertoires in COVID-19. As for the study in general: The analysed material was cDNA or gDNA that came from T cells, B-cell-depleted T cells, or PBMCs.

Sequencing was performed with immunoSEQ multiplex PCR; in TCRdb, only in-frame clones are kept and a portion is missing. Found here are about 180,000 clones, approximately 86% of them singletons; the top ten hold 0.55% to 0.6%. The chain uses TRBV2 and TRBJ2-1; the D gene is possibly TRBD2 (6 bases). Sequences were obtained from peripheral blood. The source is a man aged 55 to 69 with COVID-19, enrolled during active disease. CDR3: CASSVSGGAYNEQFF. CDR3 coding DNA: TGTGCCAGCAGTGTTTCGGGCGGGGCGTACAATGAGCAGTTCTTC.